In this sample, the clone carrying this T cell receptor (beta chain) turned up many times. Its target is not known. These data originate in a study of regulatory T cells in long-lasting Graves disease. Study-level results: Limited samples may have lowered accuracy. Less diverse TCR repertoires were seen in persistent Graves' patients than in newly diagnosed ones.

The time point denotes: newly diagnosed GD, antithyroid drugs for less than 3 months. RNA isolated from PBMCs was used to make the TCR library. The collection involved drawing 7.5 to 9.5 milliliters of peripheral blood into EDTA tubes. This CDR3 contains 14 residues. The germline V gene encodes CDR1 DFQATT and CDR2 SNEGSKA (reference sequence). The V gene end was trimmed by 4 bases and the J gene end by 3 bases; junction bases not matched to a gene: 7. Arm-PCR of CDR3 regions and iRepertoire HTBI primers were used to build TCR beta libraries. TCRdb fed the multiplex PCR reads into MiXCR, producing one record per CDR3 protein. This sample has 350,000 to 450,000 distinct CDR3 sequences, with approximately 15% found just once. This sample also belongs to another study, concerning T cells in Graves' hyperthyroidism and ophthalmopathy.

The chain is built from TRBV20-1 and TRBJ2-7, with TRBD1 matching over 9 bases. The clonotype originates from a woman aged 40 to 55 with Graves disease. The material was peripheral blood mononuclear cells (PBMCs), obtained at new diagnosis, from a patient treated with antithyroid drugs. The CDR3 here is CSATRDRVGYEQYF. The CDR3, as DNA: TGCAGTGCTACCCGGGACAGGGTCGGCTACGAGCAGTACTTC.